These 17 T cell receptor beta chains came from one sample sequenced in a study of T cells in Graves' hyperthyroidism and ophthalmopathy. TCR beta CDR3 regions were amplified from RNA transcripts. A first-round RT-PCR of the TCR CDR3 used the HTBI primer set. Using its own MiXCR run on the multiplex PCR reads, TCRdb lists one record per CDR3 protein. This table holds fewer than 600,000 distinct CDR3 sequences, around 15% found once. Sequencing used blood. All receptors come from a woman in her forties with Graves' hyperthyroidism.

Ten or more counts support this clonotype. This chain uses TRBV12-3 or TRBV12-4 with TRBJ1-1; 8 nucleotides match TRBD1. This CDR3 has 14 amino acids. Trimming cost V 6 bases and J 5 bases; bases outside gene matches: 8. CDR3 bases: TGTGCCAGCAGGCCCGGGACAGGAGGGACTGAAGCTTTCTTT. Amino acid sequence: CASRPGTGGTEAFF.

The chain combines TRBV10-3 with TRBJ2-2; 9 bases are shared with TRBD1. The CDR3 consists of 17 residues. Germline V lookup: CDR1 ENHRY, CDR2 SYGVKD. V lost 7 bases and J lost 1; bases outside the gene matches: 10. For the CDR3, the DNA is TGTGCCATCACCGGAAGGGGACAGGGTGGGAACACCGGGGAGCTGTTTTTT. Translating it yields CAITGRGQGGNTGELFF.

The table lists this clonotype with many counts. V usage is TRBV7-8 and J usage is TRBJ2-1; 13 positions match TRBD2. There are 16 residues in the CDR3. V shed 1 base and J 4 bases; nucleotides not matched to a gene: 1. Looked up from germline, CDR1 is SGHVS and CDR2 is FQNEAQ. For the CDR3, the DNA is TGTGCCAGCAGCTTAGGGACTAGCGGGAGATACAATGAGCAGTTCTTC. Protein sequence: CASSLGTSGRYNEQFF.

This clonotype was recorded many times. The chain carries TRBV18 and TRBJ2-1, with 12 nucleotides matching TRBD2. CDR1 and CDR2 (germline): KGHSH, LQKENI. The CDR3 runs 17 residues. Trimming removed 2 bases from V and 0 bases from J; junction bases left unmatched: 2. CDR3 sequence reads: CASSPLTSGSSYNEQFF. Here the CDR3 DNA reads TGTGCCAGCTCACCATTGACTAGCGGGAGCTCCTACAATGAGCAGTTCTTC.

This clonotype was observed a handful of times. V usage is TRBV9 and J usage is TRBJ2-7, with D perhaps assigned TRBD1 or TRBD2 (5 bases each). The length of the CDR3 is 15 residues. CDR1 SGDLS and CDR2 YYNGEE come from the germline V gene. V was clipped by 0 bases and J by 3 bases, with 13 bases between them. CDR3 nucleotide sequence: TGTGCCAGCAGCGTAGGTGTAGGGACGGGCTACGAGCAGTACTTC. Its translation: CASSVGVGTGYEQYF.

The chain links TRBV20-1 to TRBJ1-2; 8 positions agree with TRBD1. In germline, CDR1 is DFQATT, CDR2 SNEGSKA (reference sequence). With V trimmed by 3 bases and J by 5 bases, 8 bases remained unmatched. This CDR3 is 14 amino acids long. CDR3 loop: CSASGRQGRYGYTF. For the CDR3, the DNA is TGCAGTGCTAGTGGGAGACAGGGGAGGTATGGCTACACCTTC.

CDR3 nucleotides: TGTGCCAGCAGCTTAATCTCCCGGGAGCAGTTCTTC. Protein sequence: CASSLISREQFF. The chain carries TRBV14 and TRBJ2-1; D remains unclear. V lost 5 bases and J 10 bases, leaving 12 bases between the germline ends. CDR3 length equals 12 residues. CDR1 and CDR2 (germline): SGHDN, FVKESK.

This chain uses TRBV9 with TRBJ2-1; TRBD2 agrees at 8 bases. Looked up from germline, CDR1 is SGDLS and CDR2 is YYNGEE. This CDR3 has 15 residues. V lost 0 bases and J lost 3; bases outside the gene matches: 2. DNA of the CDR3: TGTGCCAGCAGCGTAGTCCTAGCGGGCTACAATGAGCAGTTCTTC. It is translated as CASSVVLAGYNEQFF.

At least ten counts were recorded for this clonotype. The V gene is TRBV11-2, the J gene TRBJ2-1; D is perhaps TRBD1 or TRBD2 (6 bases each). Germline CDR1 SGHAT, CDR2 FQNNGV. This CDR3 spans 14 amino acids. V was trimmed by 8 bases and J by 6 bases, leaving 17 bases between them. CDR3 protein: CASGGQGKSNEQFF. The CDR3 DNA is TGTGCCAGCGGGGGGCAGGGGAAAAGCAATGAGCAGTTCTTC.

This clonotype showed up many times. The chain has TRBV2 and TRBJ2-2; 10 bases fit TRBD1. V dropped 6 bases and J dropped 7; count of bases not matched to a gene: 11. The CDR3 extends over 16 amino acids. CDR1 is SNHLY and CDR2 is FYNNEI in the germline V gene. The DNA for the CDR3 is TGTGCCAGCAGGTTCAGACAGGGGGCGCTAGGCGGGGAGCTGTTTTTT. Translated: CASRFRQGALGGELFF.

This rearrangement joins TRBV11-2 to TRBJ2-5; 12 nucleotides agree with TRBD2. CDR3 length: 17 amino acids. Germline CDR1 and CDR2: SGHAT and FQNNGV. J was trimmed by 5 bases and V by 5 bases; bases with no gene match: 12. As DNA, the CDR3 is TGTGCCAGCAGCAGAGAAAAGACTAGCGGGAGTCGGGAGACCCAGTACTTC. Translated: CASSREKTSGSRETQYF.

This clonotype occurred many times. The V gene is TRBV28, the J gene TRBJ1-1, with 9 bases fitting TRBD1. J lost 9 bases, V lost 5 bases, and 10 bases had no gene match. Germline V lookup: CDR1 MDHEN, CDR2 SYDVKM. The CDR3 has 14 residues. CDR3 DNA sequence: TGTGCCAGCAGTGCTCCGGGACAGGGTGTGAAAGCTTTCTTT. It yields the protein CASSAPGQGVKAFF. The whole variable domain, remainder taken from reference TRBV28 and TRBJ1-1, is DVKVTQSSRYLVKRTGEKVFLECVQDMDHENMFWYRQDPGLGLRLIYFSYDVKMKEKGDIPEGYSVSREKKERFSLILESASTNQTSMYLCASSAPGQGVKAFFGQGTRLTVV.

The J gene is TRBJ1-3, the V gene TRBV28, with D uncertain. Germline assignment: CDR1 MDHEN and CDR2 SYDVKM. This CDR3 comprises 12 residues. V lost 5 bases and J 4 bases, leaving 6 bases between the germline ends. The CDR3 coding sequence is TGTGCCAGCAGTATCAGGGGAAACACCATATATTTT. Its translation: CASSIRGNTIYF.

The V gene is TRBV9, the J gene TRBJ2-2; 8 bases are shared with TRBD1. Trimming removed 4 bases from V and 6 bases from J; junction bases left unmatched: 8. Germline V CDR1 and CDR2: SGDLS, YYNGEE. The CDR3 loop spans 15 amino acids. The CDR3 DNA reads TGTGCCAGCAGCCCACGGACAGGGCGGCCCGGGGAGCTGTTTTTT. Translation: CASSPRTGRPGELFF.

The chain is built from TRBV11-3 and TRBJ1-2; 8 nucleotides agree with TRBD1. The V segment lost 6 bases and the J segment 1 base; nucleotides outside the gene matches: 13. CDR1 is SGHNT, CDR2 YENEEA, per germline. The CDR3 has 17 residues. The CDR3 protein is CASSSPFGTGFNYGYTF. In DNA form, the CDR3 reads TGTGCCAGCAGTTCCCCATTCGGGACAGGATTTAACTATGGCTACACCTTC.

This clonotype was seen repeatedly, ten times or more. The gene calls are TRBV6-1 and TRBJ2-1; 8 bases fit TRBD2. This CDR3 is built from 13 residues. Losses at the gene ends were 10 bases for V and 5 bases for J; bases not matched to a gene: 7. CDR1 is MNHNS and CDR2 is SASEGT in the germline V gene. In DNA form, the CDR3 reads TGTGCCATCCGGGTAGCGGGGAACAATGAGCAGTTCTTC. This codes for CAIRVAGNNEQFF.

Ten or more counts support this clonotype. The V gene is TRBV9, the J gene TRBJ2-5; 9 bases line up with TRBD1. CDR1 and CDR2 (germline): SGDLS, YYNGEE. The J segment lost 5 bases and the V segment lost 0 bases, leaving 2 bases of the junction unmatched. This CDR3 comprises 14 residues. The CDR3 reads CASSVGDREETQYF. The CDR3 region has the DNA TGTGCCAGCAGCGTAGGGGACAGGGAGGAGACCCAGTACTTC.